The clone carrying this T cell receptor beta chain was seen repeatedly, ten times or more. Its antigen is still unknown. This sample was included in a study of CD8+CD57+ T cells in acquired aplastic anemia. Study-level background: Recorded DNA amounts for sorted CD4+ and CD8+ cells had an average of approximately 3 ug. General study findings and limits: Almost 30 CD8+ CDR3 sequences occurred in both the patients and the controls. Between the patient and control groups, CD8+ Simpson's diversity did not differ significantly.

Previously, flow cytometry had revealed CD8+CD57+ cell expansion in the patients chosen for sequencing. Severe acquired aplastic anemia was present in every patient. The CDR3 covers 14 residues. Trimming removed 6 bases from V and 5 bases from J, with 14 bases in between. Germline V gives CDR1 LNHDA, CDR2 SQIVND (reference sequence). Genomic DNA provided the template from which TCR beta VDJ and CDR3 profiles were obtained. One entry per CDR3 protein results from TCRdb running MiXCR on the reads. The data contain hundreds of thousands of distinct CDR3 sequences, around 33% of them singletons. The specimen was sorted CD4+, CD8+, or CD8+CD57+ T cells (not recorded which) from PBMCs. V is TRBV19 and J is TRBJ2-4, with no clear D. The clonotype was recovered from a human donor with aplastic anemia. As DNA, the CDR3 is TGTGCCAGTAGAGAACTGGGCTCCGAAAACATTCAGTACTTC. The encoded protein is CASRELGSENIQYF. Complete variable domain (other parts from reference TRBV19 and TRBJ2-4): DGGITQSPKYLFRKEGQNVTLSCEQNLNHDAMYWYRQDPGQGLRLIYYSQIVNDFQKGDIAEGYSVSREKKESFPLTVTSAQKNPTAFYLCASRELGSENIQYFGAGTRLSVL.